Presented here are 31 T cell receptor beta chains from one specimen sequenced in a study of cytomegalovirus exposure and HLA in healthy donors. PCR was performed using 60 Vbeta and 13 Jbeta primers. Measured with immunoSEQ multiplex PCR; TCRdb has only the in-frame clones, and not every one. This sample yields around 190,000 clones, of which 80% to 85% are seen a single time; about 1% belongs to the top ten. Material for sequencing was PBMCs. These receptors were obtained from a middle-aged woman in good health and CMV-seronegative.

This chain uses TRBV7-2 with TRBJ2-1, with 7 bases lining up with TRBD2. Trimming took 5 bases from V and 4 from J; bases not matched to a gene: 5. Germline V gene sequence: CDR1 SGHTA, CDR2 FQGNSA. This CDR3 comprises 14 residues. The CDR3 bases are TGTGCCAGCAGCCCGGGAGGATTATACAATGAGCAGTTCTTC. This gives the protein CASSPGGLYNEQFF.

The gene calls are TRBV9 and TRBJ1-1; D unresolved. V gave up 4 bases and J gave up 0 bases, with 4 bases separating them. This CDR3 spans 12 amino acids. Looked up from germline, CDR1 is SGDLS and CDR2 is YYNGEE. CDR3 nucleotides: TGTGCCAGCAGCCCTATGAACACTGAAGCTTTCTTT. Protein product: CASSPMNTEAFF.

The chain joins TRBV11-3 to TRBJ1-1; D gene unclear. CDR1 and CDR2 from the germline V gene are SGHNT and YENEEA. This CDR3 has 15 amino acids. Trimming removed 5 bases at V and 0 bases at J, with 13 bases between. The CDR3 region is CASSTMGNMNTEAFF. The CDR3 DNA follows: TGTGCCAGCAGCACGATGGGCAACATGAACACTGAAGCTTTCTTT.

The V gene is TRBV10-1, the J gene TRBJ2-5; 16 positions match TRBD2. The J segment lost 5 bases and the V segment lost 0 bases, leaving 9 bases of the junction unmatched. The CDR3 runs 19 residues. Germline-derived CDR1 and CDR2 are WNHNN and SYGVQD (reference sequence). Here the CDR3 DNA reads TGCGCCAGCAGTGAGTCACCGGGACTAGCGGGAGGGGGTTGTGAGACCCAGTACTTC. Translating it yields CASSESPGLAGGGCETQYF.

This chain joins TRBV25-1 and TRBJ2-1, with 7 bases identical to TRBD2. V lost 6 bases to trimming and J lost 10 bases; unmatched junction nucleotides: 18. Per the germline V gene, CDR1 is MGHDK and CDR2 is SYGVNS. The CDR3 contains 16 residues. In DNA form, the CDR3 reads TGTGCCAGCAGGGGGCTCGAGGTTGGCGGGAGCGAAGAGCAGTTCTTC. Its protein product is CASRGLEVGGSEEQFF.

This chain links TRBV9 with TRBJ2-5; no firm D call. Trimming pared 0 bases from V and 5 bases from J, leaving 8 bases between. Germline CDR1 SGDLS, CDR2 YYNGEE. There are 13 residues in the CDR3. The DNA of the CDR3 is TGTGCCAGCAGCGTAGGAGTTGTGGAGACCCAGTACTTC. Translating it yields CASSVGVVETQYF.

This clone was seen once. V gene TRBV11-3 combines with J gene TRBJ2-5, with D unresolved. CDR3 length: 16 amino acids. Germline V gives CDR1 SGHNT, CDR2 YENEEA. V shed 5 bases and J shed 1 base, with 17 bases lying between them. CDR3 in amino acids: CASSNNIRRGQETQYF. CDR3 in DNA: TGTGCCAGCAGCAATAACATTCGGAGAGGCCAAGAGACCCAGTACTTC.

This clone appeared a few times. The chain joins TRBV5-1 to TRBJ2-6, with TRBD1 matching over 9 bases. V shed 0 bases, J shed 6 bases, and the junction held 13 bases outside the gene matches. Germline CDR1 SGHRS, CDR2 YFSETQ. This CDR3 contains 19 residues. This chain's CDR3 is CASSLAWDREPLEANVLTF. The CDR3 nucleotides are TGCGCCAGCAGCTTGGCCTGGGACAGGGAGCCTCTGGAGGCCAACGTCCTGACTTTC.

The chain employs TRBV7-2 and TRBJ2-7, with D maybe TRBD1 (5 bases). The V and J ends lost 7 bases and 2 bases respectively, with 18 bases between them. The germline gives CDR1 SGHTA, CDR2 FQGNSA. This CDR3 contains 15 residues. CDR3 nucleotides: TGTGCCAGCACCCCAGATTGGGGCGGCACCTACGAGCAGTACTTC. Its translation: CASTPDWGGTYEQYF.

The J gene is TRBJ2-1, the V gene TRBV7-8; 9 nucleotides agree with TRBD2. The CDR3 loop spans 16 amino acids. V lost 2 bases and J lost 9; bases outside the gene matches: 11. Germline V gene data show CDR1 as SGHVS and CDR2 as FQNEAQ. Here the CDR3 DNA reads TGTGCCAGCAGCTTAAGGAGTAGCGGGAGTGGTAGTGAGCAGTTCTTC. Its translation is CASSLRSSGSGSEQFF. Based on the CDR3 plus reference TRBV7-8 and TRBJ2-1, the full variable domain is GAGVSQSPRYKVAKRGQDVALRCDPISGHVSLFWYQQALGQGPEFLTYFQNEAQLDKSGLPSDRFFAERPEGSVSTLKIQRTQQEDSAVYLCASSLRSSGSGSEQFFGPGTRLTVL.

The CDR3 loop reads CASSITGGPNYGYTF. As DNA, the CDR3 is TGTGCCAGTAGTATTACCGGGGGTCCGAACTATGGCTACACCTTC. This rearrangement joins TRBV19 to TRBJ1-2; D is perhaps TRBD1 (5 bases). Trimming took 3 bases from V and 2 from J, leaving 13 bases between them. CDR3 length equals 15 residues. Germline assignment: CDR1 LNHDA and CDR2 SQIVND (reference sequence).

This chain connects TRBV7-2 to TRBJ2-7; no clear D gene. The V end was cut by 5 bases, the J end by 1 base, with 12 bases between. The CDR3 consists of 14 residues. Germline V gene lookup returns CDR1 SGHTA and CDR2 FQGNSA. CDR3 sequence: CASSPSLRSYEQYF. The CDR3 DNA follows: TGTGCCAGCAGCCCGTCCCTCAGATCCTACGAGCAGTACTTC.

The V and J genes are TRBV7-2 and TRBJ1-1; the D is unclear. The CDR3 runs to 14 residues. The V gene lost 0 bases and the J gene lost 7 bases, with 12 bases spanning the gap. Germline V gives CDR1 SGHTA, CDR2 FQGNSA. The CDR3 region has the DNA TGTGCCAGCAGCTTAGCGTTGGAGCCCTTTGAAGCTTTCTTT. Translating gives CASSLALEPFEAFF. The whole variable domain, filled in from reference TRBV7-2 and TRBJ1-1, reads GAGVSQSPSNKVTEKGKDVELRCDPISGHTALYWYRQSLGQGLEFLIYFQGNSAPDKSGLPSDRFSAERTGGSVSTLTIQRTQQEDSAVYLCASSLALEPFEAFFGQGTRLTVV.

The chain couples TRBV6-1 to TRBJ2-1, with 11 bases lining up with TRBD2. Germline lookup yields CDR1 MNHNS and CDR2 SASEGT. Unmatched junction bases numbered 8, after V lost 3 bases and J lost 4 bases. The CDR3 spans 17 residues. As DNA, the CDR3 is TGTGCCAGCAGTGATGCCCAGACTAGCGGGATGTACAATGAGCAGTTCTTC. Translating it yields CASSDAQTSGMYNEQFF.

The rearrangement links TRBV9 to TRBJ1-1; 9 nucleotides agree with TRBD1. The CDR3 totals 15 residues. Trimming removed 4 bases from V and 1 base from J; junction bases left unmatched: 5. Germline V gene data show CDR1 as SGDLS and CDR2 as YYNGEE. The CDR3 sequence is CASSIRTGENTEAFF. The CDR3 DNA reads TGTGCCAGCAGCATCCGGACAGGGGAGAACACTGAAGCTTTCTTT.

This sequence joins TRBV7-2 and TRBJ1-1; no definite D call. This CDR3 has 15 amino acids. CDR1 and CDR2 from the germline V gene are SGHTA and FQGNSA. Trimming removed 3 bases at V and 13 bases at J, with 24 bases between. The CDR3 DNA sequence: TGTGCCAGCAGCTTCCCTTTAGACGTTCCAGCCGCAGGTTTCTTT. Encoded protein: CASSFPLDVPAAGFF. The whole variable domain, remainder taken from reference TRBV7-2 and TRBJ1-1, is GAGVSQSPSNKVTEKGKDVELRCDPISGHTALYWYRQSLGQGLEFLIYFQGNSAPDKSGLPSDRFSAERTGGSVSTLTIQRTQQEDSAVYLCASSFPLDVPAAGFFGQGTRLTVV.

This clone was counted once. The V call is TRBV6-5, the J call TRBJ2-1, with 9 bases fitting TRBD2. Trimming cost V 8 bases and J 7 bases; bases outside gene matches: 9. CDR1 is MNHEY and CDR2 is SVGAGI in the germline V gene. CDR3 length equals 14 residues. CDR3 in DNA: TGTGCCAGCCGGGGGCGGGAGGGCCGAAATGAGCAGTTCTTC. This gives the protein CASRGREGRNEQFF.

This clone was seen once. The V gene is TRBV9, the J gene TRBJ2-5, with D maybe TRBD1 (7 bases). Germline CDR1 reads SGDLS; CDR2 reads YYNGEE. There are 17 residues in the CDR3. The V gene lost 0 bases and the J gene lost 4 bases, with 19 bases spanning the gap. CDR3 protein: CASSVESGGWQGETQYF. The CDR3 coding sequence is TGTGCCAGCAGCGTAGAGTCAGGGGGGTGGCAGGGAGAGACCCAGTACTTC.

CDR3 sequence reads: CAEGQNTGELFF. CDR3 DNA sequence: TGTGCCGAGGGACAGAACACCGGGGAGCTGTTTTTT. The chain links TRBV6-1 to TRBJ2-2; tentatively, D is TRBD1 (6 bases). In germline, CDR1 is MNHNS, CDR2 SASEGT. Trimming removed 11 bases at V and 1 base at J, with 8 bases between. The CDR3 runs to 12 residues.

Worth noting for this clone: The identical CDR3 is also encoded by other nucleotide sequences in the sample. V usage is TRBV9 and J usage is TRBJ2-6, with D possibly TRBD1 on 5 matching bases. The V gene lost 0 bases and the J gene lost 2 bases, with 9 bases spanning the gap. Germline CDR1 reads SGDLS; CDR2 reads YYNGEE. This CDR3 comprises 16 residues. CDR3 nucleotides: TGTGCCAGCAGCGTAGTAGGGGCGCCTGGGGCCAACGTCCTGACTTTC. As protein: CASSVVGAPGANVLTF.

The chain carries TRBV9 and TRBJ2-2, with D possibly being TRBD2 (6 bases). The germline V gene has CDR1 SGDLS and CDR2 YYNGEE. V lost 2 bases and J 6 bases, leaving 14 bases between the germline ends. This CDR3 spans 15 amino acids. In DNA form, the CDR3 reads TGTGCCAGCAGCGTCCGAGCAGGGAGGTCCGGGGAGCTGTTTTTT. It encodes CASSVRAGRSGELFF.

This chain links TRBV11-3 with TRBJ2-1; TRBD2 aligns across 10 bases. The CDR3 consists of 15 residues. The V gene's germline CDR1 is SGHNT and CDR2 YENEEA. Trimming removed 5 bases from V and 2 bases from J; junction bases left unmatched: 3. CDR3 sequence (DNA): TGTGCCAGCAGCCTGAGCGGGAGGGCCTACAATGAGCAGTTCTTC. It translates to CASSLSGRAYNEQFF.

This chain links TRBV18 with TRBJ2-6; 8 bases fit TRBD1. The CDR3 covers 18 residues. Germline CDR1 and CDR2: KGHSH and LQKENI. V was clipped by 3 bases and J by 0 bases; unmatched bases: 7. CDR3 sequence (DNA): TGTGCCAGCTCACCGGACAGGGTGGTAGGCTCTGGGGCCAACGTCCTGACTTTC. Its protein product is CASSPDRVVGSGANVLTF.

The chain employs TRBV6-1 and TRBJ2-1, with TRBD2 matching 15 bases. The CDR3 has 18 residues. CDR1 is MNHNS, CDR2 SASEGT, per germline. V lost 2 bases, J lost 8 bases, and 10 bases stayed unmatched. In DNA, the CDR3 is TGTGCCAGCAGTGAACTCTGGACTAGCGGGAGGGCCGGGGATGAGCAGTTCTTC. Amino acid sequence: CASSELWTSGRAGDEQFF.

For the CDR3, the DNA is TGTGCCAGCAGCTTAGGGGCTTTTAATGAGCAGTTCTTC. As protein: CASSLGAFNEQFF. The chain couples TRBV11-3 to TRBJ2-1; D call uncertain. Germline assignment: CDR1 SGHNT and CDR2 YENEEA. CDR3 length: 13 amino acids. Trimming removed 1 base from V and 7 bases from J, with 8 bases in between.

The gene calls are TRBV29-1 and TRBJ1-1; D may be TRBD1 (6 bases). V lost 5 bases and J lost 3, with 13 bases in between. Germline V gene sequence: CDR1 SQVTM, CDR2 ANQGSEA. This CDR3 is 13 amino acids long. The CDR3 loop is CSVWTAGDTEAFF. CDR3 nucleotide sequence: TGCAGCGTTTGGACAGCGGGGGACACTGAAGCTTTCTTT.

The V and J genes are TRBV6-5 and TRBJ1-1; D uncertain. The germline V and J ends were trimmed by 4 bases and 2 bases, with 11 bases remaining between them. Per the germline V gene, CDR1 is MNHEY and CDR2 is SVGAGI. This CDR3 region has 14 residues. CDR3 protein: CASSWREGNTEAFF. Written as DNA, the CDR3 is TGTGCCAGCAGTTGGAGGGAAGGCAACACTGAAGCTTTCTTT.

Comments on this clone: One end of the junction does not line up with germline, which may come from a read error. Distinct nucleotide sequences in the sample also encode this CDR3. This chain links TRBV6-5 with TRBJ1-1; 8 nucleotides line up with TRBD1. Germline CDR1 is MNHEY and CDR2 is SVGAGI. This CDR3 spans 14 amino acids. CDR3 amino acids: CASSYSRGLAEAFF. CDR3 in DNA: TGTGCCAGCAGTTACTCCAGGGGGCTGGCTGAAGCCTTCTTT.

This rearrangement joins TRBV9 to TRBJ2-5, with 11 bases aligning to TRBD2. CDR1 and CDR2 from the germline V gene are SGDLS and YYNGEE. J lost 1 base, V lost 4 bases, and 6 bases had no gene match. This CDR3 comprises 16 residues. CDR3 nucleotides: TGTGCCAGCAGCCCTTGGCTAGCGGGGGGCCAAGAGACCCAGTACTTC. Encoded protein: CASSPWLAGGQETQYF.

The chain recombines TRBV4-3 with TRBJ2-1; 10 nucleotides line up with TRBD2. The germline V gene has CDR1 LGHNA and CDR2 YSLEER. J lost 2 bases, V lost 4 bases, and 2 bases had no gene match. This CDR3 is 15 amino acids long. The CDR3 DNA is TGCGCCAGCAGCCCGGGACTAGCGCCCTACAATGAGCAGTTCTTC. Its protein is CASSPGLAPYNEQFF.

V usage is TRBV9 and J usage is TRBJ1-2; unclear D gene. Germline-derived CDR1 and CDR2 are SGDLS and YYNGEE. V lost 2 bases and J lost 3, with 23 bases in between. CDR3 size: 18 residues. CDR3 DNA: TGTGCCAGCAGCGTCGGTGGGTCCGGAGGATCGGGTCACTATGGCTACACCTTC. Its protein is CASSVGGSGGSGHYGYTF.